This record covers a single T cell receptor beta chain. It was during active infection that Seattle patients were enrolled and then longitudinally followed. The V gene lost 3 bases and the J gene lost 0 bases, with 9 bases spanning the gap. Germline loops: CDR1 KGHSH, CDR2 LQKENI. This CDR3 contains 15 residues. This sample is part of a study of blood T cell repertoires in COVID-19. Study-level background: Both acute and convalescent COVID-19 samples were obtained from the United States, Italy and Spain.

Per the authors' pipeline: For nucleated cells, counts were estimated from reference gene primer amplification. This table comes from immunoSEQ multiplex PCR, and its TCRdb copy is limited to in-frame clones, with some not included. V, J and clone size are taken as reported in that table, and D and trimming were inferred from the DNA itself. Of some 140,000 clones listed, 65% to 90% are singletons. This TCR derives from an older woman with COVID-19, enrolled during active disease. The gene calls are TRBV18 and TRBJ1-5; the D gene is possibly TRBD1 (6 bases). The sequenced sample was peripheral blood. The CDR3 region has the DNA TGTGCCAGCTCACCGACAGGTGATAGCAATCAGCCCCAGCATTTT. This codes for CASSPTGDSNQPQHF.